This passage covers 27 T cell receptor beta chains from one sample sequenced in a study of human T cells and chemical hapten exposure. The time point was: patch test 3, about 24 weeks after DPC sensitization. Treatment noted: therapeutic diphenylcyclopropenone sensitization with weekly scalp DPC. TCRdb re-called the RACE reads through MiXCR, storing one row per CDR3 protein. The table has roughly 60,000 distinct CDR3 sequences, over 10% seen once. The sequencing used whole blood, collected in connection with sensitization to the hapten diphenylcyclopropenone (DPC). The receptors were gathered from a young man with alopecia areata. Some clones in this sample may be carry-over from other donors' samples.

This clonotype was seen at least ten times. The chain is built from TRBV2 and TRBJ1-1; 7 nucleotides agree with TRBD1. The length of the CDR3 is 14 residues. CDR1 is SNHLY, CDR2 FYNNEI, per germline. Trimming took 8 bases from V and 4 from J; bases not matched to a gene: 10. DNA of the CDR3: TGTGCCAGCTGTCGGGACAGTCGATCCACTGAAGCTTTCTTT. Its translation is CASCRDSRSTEAFF.

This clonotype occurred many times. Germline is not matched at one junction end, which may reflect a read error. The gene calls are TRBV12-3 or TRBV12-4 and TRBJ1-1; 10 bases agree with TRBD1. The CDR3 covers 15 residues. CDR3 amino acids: CASSLSVRDRGTSSF. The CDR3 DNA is TGTGCCAGCAGTTTATCCGTACGGGACAGGGGAACGTCGAGCTTT.

This CDR3 reads CASQTRQGNEAFF. CDR3 bases: TGTGCCAGTCAAACCCGACAGGGGAATGAAGCTTTCTTT. The chain has TRBV19 and TRBJ1-1, with 8 bases that match TRBD1. V shed 8 bases and J 7 bases; nucleotides not matched to a gene: 9. From germline, CDR1 is LNHDA and CDR2 SQIVND (reference sequence). The CDR3 covers 13 residues.

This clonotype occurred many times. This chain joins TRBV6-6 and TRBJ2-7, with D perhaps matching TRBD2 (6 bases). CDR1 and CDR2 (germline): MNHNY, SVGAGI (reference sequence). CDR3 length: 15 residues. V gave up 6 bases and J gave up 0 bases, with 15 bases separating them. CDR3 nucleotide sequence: TGTGCCAGCAGCATGACTGGCGGGGACTCCTACGAGCAGTACTTC. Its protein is CASSMTGGDSYEQYF.

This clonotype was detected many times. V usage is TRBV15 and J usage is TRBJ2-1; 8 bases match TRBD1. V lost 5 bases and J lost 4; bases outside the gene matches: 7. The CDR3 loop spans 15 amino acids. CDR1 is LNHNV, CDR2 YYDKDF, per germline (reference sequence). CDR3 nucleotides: TGTGCCACCAGCGCCCGGACAGGGAGTTACAATGAGCAGTTCTTC. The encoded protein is CATSARTGSYNEQFF.

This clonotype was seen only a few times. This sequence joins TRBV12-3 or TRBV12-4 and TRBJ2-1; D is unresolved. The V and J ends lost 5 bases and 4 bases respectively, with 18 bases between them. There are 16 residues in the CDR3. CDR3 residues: CASSPGQTFWYNEQFF. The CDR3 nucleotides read TGTGCCAGCAGTCCCGGCCAGACCTTCTGGTACAATGAGCAGTTCTTC.

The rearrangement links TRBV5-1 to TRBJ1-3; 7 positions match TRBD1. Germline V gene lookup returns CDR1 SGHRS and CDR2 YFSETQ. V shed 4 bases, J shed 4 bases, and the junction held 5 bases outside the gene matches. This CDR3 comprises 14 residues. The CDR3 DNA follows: TGCGCCAGCAGCCACGGGACAGTCGGAAACACCATATATTTT. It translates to CASSHGTVGNTIYF.

The CDR3 region has the DNA TGTGCCAGCTCACCGGGACAGGGGGACCGGTATGGCTACACCTTC. Translation: CASSPGQGDRYGYTF. The chain is built from TRBV18 and TRBJ1-2; 11 positions agree with TRBD1. Germline trimming cut 3 bases from V and 5 bases from J; bases unmatched to any gene: 5. The CDR3 is 15 amino acids. In germline, CDR1 is KGHSH, CDR2 LQKENI. Based on the CDR3 plus reference TRBV18 and TRBJ1-2, the full variable domain is NAGVMQNPRHLVRRRGQEARLRCSPMKGHSHVYWYRQLPEEGLKFMVYLQKENIIDESGMPKERFSAEFPKEGPSILRIQQVVRGDSAAYFCASSPGQGDRYGYTFGSGTRLTVV.

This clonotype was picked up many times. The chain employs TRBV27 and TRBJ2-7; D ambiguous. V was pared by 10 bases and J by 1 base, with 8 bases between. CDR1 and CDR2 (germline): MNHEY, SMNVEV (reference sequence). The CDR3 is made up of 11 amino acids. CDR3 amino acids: CATASSYEQYF. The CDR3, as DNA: TGTGCCACCGCAAGTTCCTACGAGCAGTACTTC.

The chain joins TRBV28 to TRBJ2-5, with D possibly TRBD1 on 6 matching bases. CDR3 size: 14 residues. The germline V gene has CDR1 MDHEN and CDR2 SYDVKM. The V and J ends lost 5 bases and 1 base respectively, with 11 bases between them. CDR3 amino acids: CASSPDRLQETQYF. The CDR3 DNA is TGTGCCAGCAGTCCGGACAGACTCCAAGAGACCCAGTACTTC.

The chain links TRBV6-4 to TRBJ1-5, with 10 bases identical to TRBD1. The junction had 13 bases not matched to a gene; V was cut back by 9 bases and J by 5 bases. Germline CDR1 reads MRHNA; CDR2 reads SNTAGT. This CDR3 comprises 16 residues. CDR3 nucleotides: TGTGCCAGACTCTCTATGGGACAGGGGAGCGATCAGCCCCAGCATTTT. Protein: CARLSMGQGSDQPQHF.

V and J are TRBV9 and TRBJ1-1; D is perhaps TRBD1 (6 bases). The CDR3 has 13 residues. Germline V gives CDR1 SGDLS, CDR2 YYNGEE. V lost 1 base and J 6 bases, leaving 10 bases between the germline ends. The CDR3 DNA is TGTGCCAGCAGCGTATGGACAGAATCTGAAGCTTTCTTT. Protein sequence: CASSVWTESEAFF.

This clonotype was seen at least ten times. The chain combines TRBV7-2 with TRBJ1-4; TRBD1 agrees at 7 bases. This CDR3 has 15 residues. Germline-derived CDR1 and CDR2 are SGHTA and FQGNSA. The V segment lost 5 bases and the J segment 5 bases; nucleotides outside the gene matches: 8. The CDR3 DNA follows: TGTGCCAGCAGCCCACAGACAGGGTTAAATGAAAAACTGTTTTTT. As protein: CASSPQTGLNEKLFF. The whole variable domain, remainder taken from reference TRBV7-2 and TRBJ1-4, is GAGVSQSPSNKVTEKGKDVELRCDPISGHTALYWYRQSLGQGLEFLIYFQGNSAPDKSGLPSDRFSAERTGGSVSTLTIQRTQQEDSAVYLCASSPQTGLNEKLFFGSGTQLSVL.

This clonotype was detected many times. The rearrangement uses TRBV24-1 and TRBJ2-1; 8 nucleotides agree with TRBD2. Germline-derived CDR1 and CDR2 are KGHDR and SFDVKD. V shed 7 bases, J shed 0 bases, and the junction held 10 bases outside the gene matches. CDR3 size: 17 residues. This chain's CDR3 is CATSSVGSGVSYNEQFF. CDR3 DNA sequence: TGTGCCACCAGCTCAGTTGGTAGCGGGGTCTCCTACAATGAGCAGTTCTTC.

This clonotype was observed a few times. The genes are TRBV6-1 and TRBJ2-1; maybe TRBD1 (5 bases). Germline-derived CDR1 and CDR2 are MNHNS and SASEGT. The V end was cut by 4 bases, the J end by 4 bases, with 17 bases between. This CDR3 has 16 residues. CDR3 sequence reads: CASSVPTVLPYNEQFF. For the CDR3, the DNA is TGTGCCAGCAGTGTCCCGACAGTTCTCCCTTACAATGAGCAGTTCTTC.

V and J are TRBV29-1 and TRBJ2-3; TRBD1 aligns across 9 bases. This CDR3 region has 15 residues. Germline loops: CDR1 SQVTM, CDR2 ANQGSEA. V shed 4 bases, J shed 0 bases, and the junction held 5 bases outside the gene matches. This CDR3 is CSVATGTGSTDTQYF. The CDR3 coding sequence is TGCAGCGTTGCTACCGGGACAGGGAGCACAGATACGCAGTATTTT.

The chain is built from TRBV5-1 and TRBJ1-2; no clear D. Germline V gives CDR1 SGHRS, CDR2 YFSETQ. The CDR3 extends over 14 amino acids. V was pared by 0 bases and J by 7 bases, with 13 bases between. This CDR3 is CASSLAARTTGYTF. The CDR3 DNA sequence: TGCGCCAGCAGCTTGGCCGCGCGAACGACTGGCTACACCTTC.

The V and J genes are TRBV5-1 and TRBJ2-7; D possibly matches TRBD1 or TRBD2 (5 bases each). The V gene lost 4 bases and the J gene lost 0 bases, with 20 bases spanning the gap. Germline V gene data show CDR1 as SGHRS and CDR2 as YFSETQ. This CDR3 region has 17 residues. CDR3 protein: CASSQASGTKSSYEQYF. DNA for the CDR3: TGCGCCAGCAGCCAAGCCTCCGGGACGAAGAGCTCCTACGAGCAGTACTTC.

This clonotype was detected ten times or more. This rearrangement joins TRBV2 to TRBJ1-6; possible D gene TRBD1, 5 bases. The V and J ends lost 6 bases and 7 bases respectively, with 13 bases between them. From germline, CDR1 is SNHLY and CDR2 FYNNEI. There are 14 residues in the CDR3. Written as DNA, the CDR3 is TGTGCCAGCAGAGTCAGGGAAGGGAATTCACCCCTCCACTTT. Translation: CASRVREGNSPLHF.

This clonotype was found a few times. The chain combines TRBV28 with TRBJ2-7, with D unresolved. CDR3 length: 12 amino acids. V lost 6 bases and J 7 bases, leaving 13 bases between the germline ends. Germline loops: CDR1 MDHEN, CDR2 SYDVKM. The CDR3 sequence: CASSFYMEEQYF. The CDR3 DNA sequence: TGTGCCAGCAGCTTTTATATGGAGGAGCAGTACTTC.

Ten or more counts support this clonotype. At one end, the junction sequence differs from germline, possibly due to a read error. The CDR3 sequence: CASSPGHEDFF. The CDR3 DNA sequence: TGTGCCAGCAGTCCGGGACACGAAGATTTCTTT. J is TRBJ1-1 and V is TRBV2; possible D gene TRBD1, 6 bases. This CDR3 is built from 11 residues. Germline loops: CDR1 SNHLY, CDR2 FYNNEI. The whole variable domain, filled in from reference TRBV2 and TRBJ1-1, reads EPEVTQTPSHQVTQMGQEVILRCVPISNHLYFYWYRQILGQKVEFLVSFYNNEISEKSEIFDDQFSVERPDGSNFTLKIRSTKLEDSAMYFCASSPGHEDFFGQGTRLTVV.

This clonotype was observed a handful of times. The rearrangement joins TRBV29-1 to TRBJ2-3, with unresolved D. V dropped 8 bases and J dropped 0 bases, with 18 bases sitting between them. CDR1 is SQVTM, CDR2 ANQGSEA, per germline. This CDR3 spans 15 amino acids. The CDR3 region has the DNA TGCAGCACCAATGATCACCGAGAAAGCACAGATACGCAGTATTTT. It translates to CSTNDHRESTDTQYF.

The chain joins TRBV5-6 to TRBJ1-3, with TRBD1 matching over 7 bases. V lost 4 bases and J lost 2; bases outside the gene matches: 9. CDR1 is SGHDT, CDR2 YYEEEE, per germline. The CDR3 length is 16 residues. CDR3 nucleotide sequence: TGTGCCAGCAGCCCCAGTAAAACAGGGGCTGGAAACACCATATATTTT. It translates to CASSPSKTGAGNTIYF.

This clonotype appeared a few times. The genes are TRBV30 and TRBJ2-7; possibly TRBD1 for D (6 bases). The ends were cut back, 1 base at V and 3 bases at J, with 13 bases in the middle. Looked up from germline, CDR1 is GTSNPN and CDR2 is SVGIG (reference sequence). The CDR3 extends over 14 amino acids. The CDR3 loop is CAWSAAGVNYEQYF. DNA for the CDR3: TGTGCCTGGAGTGCGGCAGGGGTGAACTACGAGCAGTACTTC.

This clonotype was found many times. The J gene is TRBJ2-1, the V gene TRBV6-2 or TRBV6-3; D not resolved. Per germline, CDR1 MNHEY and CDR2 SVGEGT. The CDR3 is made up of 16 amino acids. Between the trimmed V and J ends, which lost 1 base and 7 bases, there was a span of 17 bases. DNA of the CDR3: TGTGCCAGCAGTTACTACCAGTCGATCCCTGGAAATGAGCAGTTCTTC. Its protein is CASSYYQSIPGNEQFF.

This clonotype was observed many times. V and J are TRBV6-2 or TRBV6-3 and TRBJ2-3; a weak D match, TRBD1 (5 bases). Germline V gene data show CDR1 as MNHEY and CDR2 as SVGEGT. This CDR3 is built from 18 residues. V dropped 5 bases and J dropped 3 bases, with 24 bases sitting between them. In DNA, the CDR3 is TGTGCCAGCAGTCCCCACCCCCCGTGGGGCGCCGGAACAGATACGCAGTATTTT. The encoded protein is CASSPHPPWGAGTDTQYF.

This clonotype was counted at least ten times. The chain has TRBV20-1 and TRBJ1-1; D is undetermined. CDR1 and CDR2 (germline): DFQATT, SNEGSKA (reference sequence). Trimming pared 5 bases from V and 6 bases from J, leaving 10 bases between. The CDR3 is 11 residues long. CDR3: CSAVGPPEAFF. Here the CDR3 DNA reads TGCAGTGCTGTGGGCCCACCTGAAGCTTTCTTT.